These 23 T cell receptor beta chains originate from one sample sequenced in a study of T-cell memory formation after mild COVID-19. TCRdb called the 5' RACE reads again in MiXCR, with one record for every CDR3 protein. The sample holds approximately 350,000 distinct CDR3 sequences, 28% seen once. Sequencing was performed on PBMCs or a T cell subset sorted from them (not recorded which). The receptors were gathered from an adult woman who had mild COVID-19 (a few samples of this study predate the infection). Cell type and time point are not known.

This clonotype occurred a few times. V usage is TRBV9 and J usage is TRBJ2-7; D might be TRBD2 (6 bases). The CDR3 has 15 amino acids. With 3 bases removed from V and 2 bases from J, the gap between germline ends came to 15 bases. In germline, CDR1 is SGDLS, CDR2 YYNGEE. The CDR3 reads CASSAPGTSPYEQYF. The CDR3 nucleotides read TGTGCCAGCAGCGCCCCCGGGACTTCCCCCTACGAGCAGTACTTC.

In this sample, this clonotype turned up a few times. V is TRBV3-1 and J is TRBJ2-7; 9 nucleotides agree with TRBD1. The J segment lost 9 bases and the V segment lost 4 bases, leaving 7 bases of the junction unmatched. The CDR3 has 13 amino acids. Looked up from germline, CDR1 is LGHDT and CDR2 is YNNKEL (reference sequence). CDR3 residues: CASSPDRGSRQYF. The DNA of the CDR3 is TGTGCCAGCAGCCCGGACAGGGGATCGCGGCAGTACTTC.

This clonotype has more than one count but fewer than ten. V is TRBV12-3 or TRBV12-4 and J is TRBJ1-1, with unresolved D. V was shortened by 2 bases and J by 2 bases, with 6 bases between the two germline ends. The CDR3 loop spans 13 amino acids. CDR3 residues: CASSLLTNTEAFF. For the CDR3, the DNA is TGTGCCAGCAGTTTACTGACAAACACTGAAGCTTTCTTT.

V is TRBV3-1 and J is TRBJ1-1; TRBD1 matches at 8 bases. The ends lost 4 bases at V and 0 bases at J; junction bases unmatched: 7. Germline V gives CDR1 LGHDT, CDR2 YNNKEL (reference sequence). CDR3 length: 16 amino acids. The chain's CDR3 is CASSPGTGEMNTEAFF. CDR3 DNA: TGTGCCAGCAGCCCCGGGACAGGCGAAATGAACACTGAAGCTTTCTTT.

This clonotype appeared a few times. The rearrangement uses TRBV5-1 and TRBJ2-1; 7 nucleotides line up with TRBD2. The CDR3 is 17 amino acids. CDR1 is SGHRS, CDR2 YFSETQ, per germline. The V segment lost 0 bases and the J segment 3 bases; nucleotides outside the gene matches: 9. The DNA of the CDR3 is TGCGCCAGCAGCTTGGCCGGTCAAGCGGGGTACTACAATGAGCAGTTCTTC. Translated: CASSLAGQAGYYNEQFF.

This chain joins TRBV6-5 and TRBJ2-1, with 10 nucleotides matching TRBD2. Per germline, CDR1 MNHEY and CDR2 SVGAGI. J gave up 12 bases and V 2 bases, and 7 bases lay outside the gene matches. The CDR3 consists of 14 residues. The CDR3 DNA reads as TGTGCCAGCAGTTACAAGACTAGCGGGCCCTCGCAGTTCTTC. Its translation: CASSYKTSGPSQFF.

J is TRBJ1-2 and V is TRBV7-9, with unresolved D. The V end lost 5 bases, the J end lost 3 bases, and 13 bases lay between the germline ends. Germline-derived CDR1 and CDR2 are SEHNR and FQNEAQ (reference sequence). The CDR3 sequence is 14 residues long. This chain's CDR3 is CASSRESSHYGYTF. CDR3 coding DNA: TGTGCCAGCAGCCGCGAGAGCTCGCACTATGGCTACACCTTC.

This clonotype was detected only a few times. J is TRBJ2-3 and V is TRBV20-1; TRBD2 matches 9 bases. Unmatched junction bases numbered 6, after V lost 5 bases and J lost 3 bases. The CDR3 is 14 residues long. Germline V CDR1 and CDR2: DFQATT, SNEGSKA (reference sequence). CDR3 region: CSASSGGRTDTQYF. Here the CDR3 DNA reads TGCAGTGCTTCGAGCGGGGGGCGGACAGATACGCAGTATTTT.

This clonotype was seen more than once but under ten times. The chain joins TRBV5-4 to TRBJ1-1; D unresolved. V lost 6 bases and J 1 base, leaving 16 bases between the germline ends. Per germline, CDR1 SGHNT and CDR2 YYREEE (reference sequence). CDR3 length: 15 residues. The CDR3 sequence is CASNDPDRGNTEAFF. DNA of the CDR3: TGTGCCAGCAATGATCCCGACCGGGGGAACACTGAAGCTTTCTTT.

The chain recombines TRBV2 with TRBJ2-4; TRBD2 aligns across 13 bases. After removal of 7 bases from V and 0 bases from J, the junction contained 9 bases not matched to a gene. CDR3 size: 18 residues. Germline V gene data show CDR1 as SNHLY and CDR2 as FYNNEI. CDR3 protein: CASKLLAGGAQAKNIQYF. Written as DNA, the CDR3 is TGTGCCAGCAAGCTACTAGCGGGGGGGGCCCAAGCCAAAAACATTCAGTACTTC. Drawing the rest from reference TRBV2 and TRBJ2-4, the complete variable domain is EPEVTQTPSHQVTQMGQEVILRCVPISNHLYFYWYRQILGQKVEFLVSFYNNEISEKSEIFDDQFSVERPDGSNFTLKIRSTKLEDSAMYFCASKLLAGGAQAKNIQYFGAGTRLSVL.

This clonotype has a handful of counts. V is TRBV24-1 and J is TRBJ2-1, with TRBD1 as a possible D gene (6 bases). Trimming took 5 bases from V and 5 from J, leaving 9 bases between them. The CDR3 is 13 residues long. The germline CDR1 and CDR2 sequences are KGHDR and SFDVKD. CDR3: CATSVGQNNEQFF. Here the CDR3 DNA reads TGTGCCACCAGTGTAGGACAGAACAATGAGCAGTTCTTC.

This chain connects TRBV4-3 to TRBJ2-7, with D unclear. Germline V CDR1 and CDR2: LGHNA, YSLEER. There are 14 residues in the CDR3. With 0 bases removed from V and 7 bases from J, the gap between germline ends came to 13 bases. In DNA, the CDR3 is TGCGCCAGCAGCCAAGATCGTGGTTTGGGGGAGCAGTACTTC. This sequence encodes CASSQDRGLGEQYF.

V gene TRBV18 combines with J gene TRBJ2-5, with D uncertain. Trimming shortened V by 3 bases and J by 5 bases, and 10 bases separated the two germline ends. The CDR3 has 13 residues. CDR1 KGHSH and CDR2 LQKENI come from the germline V gene. CDR3 region: CASSPPSWETQYF. In DNA, the CDR3 is TGTGCCAGCTCACCCCCTTCCTGGGAGACCCAGTACTTC.

The chain has TRBV5-1 and TRBJ2-5, with D perhaps TRBD2 (5 bases). V lost 0 bases to trimming and J lost 4 bases, with 16 bases between them. The CDR3 totals 16 residues. Germline V gene lookup returns CDR1 SGHRS and CDR2 YFSETQ. CDR3 sequence: CASSLAPTGELETQYF. The CDR3 DNA sequence: TGCGCCAGCAGCTTGGCTCCGACCGGGGAGTTAGAGACCCAGTACTTC. Based on the CDR3 plus reference TRBV5-1 and TRBJ2-5, the full variable domain is KAGVTQTPRYLIKTRGQQVTLSCSPISGHRSVSWYQQTPGQGLQFLFEYFSETQRNKGNFPGRFSGRQFSNSRSEMNVSTLELGDSALYLCASSLAPTGELETQYFGPGTRLLVL.

V gene TRBV7-6 combines with J gene TRBJ1-6; D not certain. Trimming removed 6 bases at V and 4 bases at J, with 7 bases between. CDR3 size: 13 residues. Germline-derived CDR1 and CDR2 are SGHVS and FNYEAQ. The CDR3 coding sequence is TGTGCCAGCAGTCCAGATTATAATTCACCCCTCCACTTT. It translates to CASSPDYNSPLHF.

This clonotype was detected a few times. The rearrangement uses TRBV29-1 and TRBJ2-1; D gene uncertain. The CDR3 extends over 13 amino acids. The V end was cut by 0 bases, the J end by 8 bases, with 11 bases between. From germline, CDR1 is SQVTM and CDR2 ANQGSEA. CDR3 in amino acids: CSVEDRPADEQFF. The CDR3 DNA is TGCAGCGTTGAAGACCGACCCGCAGATGAGCAGTTCTTC.

The genes are TRBV7-9 and TRBJ2-1, with TRBD2 matching over 11 bases. The ends lost 1 base at V and 4 bases at J; junction bases unmatched: 3. Germline values: CDR1 SEHNR, CDR2 FQNEAQ (reference sequence). The CDR3 has 16 amino acids. The DNA for the CDR3 is TGTGCCAGCAGCTTAGGGGGACTAGCGGTATACAATGAGCAGTTCTTC. Residues: CASSLGGLAVYNEQFF. The whole variable domain, filled in from reference TRBV7-9 and TRBJ2-1, reads DTGVSQNPRHKITKRGQNVTFRCDPISEHNRLYWYRQTLGQGPEFLTYFQNEAQLEKSRLLSDRFSAERPKGSFSTLEIQRTEQGDSAMYLCASSLGGLAVYNEQFFGPGTRLTVL.

The CDR3, as DNA: TGCGCCAGCAGCGCCTCCGGGACAGCCGGTACGCAGTATTTT. Its translation is CASSASGTAGTQYF. This rearrangement joins TRBV5-1 to TRBJ2-3, with TRBD1 identical over 7 bases. The CDR3 contains 14 residues. J was trimmed by 8 bases and V by 4 bases; bases with no gene match: 10. Germline CDR1 SGHRS, CDR2 YFSETQ.

The chain uses TRBV7-9 and TRBJ2-7; D is possibly TRBD1 or TRBD2 (5 bases each). The CDR3 is made up of 16 amino acids. CDR1 and CDR2 from the germline V gene are SEHNR and FQNEAQ (reference sequence). The germline V and J ends were trimmed by 1 base and 2 bases, with 15 bases remaining between them. The CDR3 here is CASSLGSWDAPYEQYF. The CDR3 DNA is TGTGCCAGCAGCTTAGGATCGTGGGACGCACCCTACGAGCAGTACTTC. The variable domain in full, with the rest retrieved from reference TRBV7-9 and TRBJ2-7, is DTGVSQNPRHKITKRGQNVTFRCDPISEHNRLYWYRQTLGQGPEFLTYFQNEAQLEKSRLLSDRFSAERPKGSFSTLEIQRTEQGDSAMYLCASSLGSWDAPYEQYFGPGTRLTVT.

The rearrangement links TRBV7-8 to TRBJ2-2; D is possibly TRBD1 or TRBD2 (5 bases each). CDR1 is SGHVS and CDR2 is FQNEAQ in the germline V gene. V lost 0 bases, J lost 5 bases, and 10 bases lay in between. This CDR3 has 15 amino acids. This CDR3 is CASSLALGPTGELFF. The CDR3 DNA sequence: TGTGCCAGCAGCTTAGCGCTGGGACCGACCGGGGAGCTGTTTTTT.

This clonotype has only a few counts. The genes are TRBV7-6 and TRBJ2-1, with D possibly being TRBD1 or TRBD2 (5 bases each). The CDR3 covers 14 residues. V was shortened by 6 bases and J by 8 bases, with 17 bases between the two germline ends. The germline CDR1 and CDR2 sequences are SGHVS and FNYEAQ. The CDR3 loop is CASSPGTHYYEQFF. CDR3 bases: TGTGCCAGCAGTCCTGGGACGCATTATTATGAGCAGTTCTTC.

The chain recombines TRBV10-3 with TRBJ2-5; no clear D gene. Trimming took 6 bases from V and 1 from J, leaving 3 bases between them. The CDR3 sequence is 11 residues long. CDR1 ENHRY and CDR2 SYGVKD come from the germline V gene. CDR3: CAISVQETQYF. Here the CDR3 DNA reads TGTGCCATCAGCGTCCAAGAGACCCAGTACTTC.

This clonotype has only a few counts. The J gene is TRBJ1-3, the V gene TRBV5-1; D ambiguous. The CDR3 has 16 residues. Trimming stripped 0 bases from V and 0 bases from J, with 10 bases between. Germline V gives CDR1 SGHRS, CDR2 YFSETQ. CDR3 coding DNA: TGCGCCAGCAGCTTGGACTACCGGCCCTCTGGAAACACCATATATTTT. It translates to CASSLDYRPSGNTIYF.